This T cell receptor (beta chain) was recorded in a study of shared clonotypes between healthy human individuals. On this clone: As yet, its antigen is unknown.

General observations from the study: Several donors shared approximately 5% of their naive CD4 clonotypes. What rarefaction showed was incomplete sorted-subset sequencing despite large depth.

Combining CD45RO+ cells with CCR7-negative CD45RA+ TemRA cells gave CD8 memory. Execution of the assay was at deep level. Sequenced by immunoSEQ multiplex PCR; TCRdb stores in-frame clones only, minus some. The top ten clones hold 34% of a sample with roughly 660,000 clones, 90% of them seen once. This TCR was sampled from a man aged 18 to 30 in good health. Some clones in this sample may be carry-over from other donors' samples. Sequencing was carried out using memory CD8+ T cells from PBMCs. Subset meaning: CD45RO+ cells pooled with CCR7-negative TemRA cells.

The CDR3 nucleotides are TGTGCCAGCAGCCGACTGGGCGTAAGTCCCCACAATGAGCAGTTCTTC. This sequence encodes CASSRLGVSPHNEQFF. The chain recombines TRBV27 with TRBJ2-1; D is unclear. Trimming removed 6 bases at V and 5 bases at J, with 20 bases between. The CDR3 totals 16 residues. CDR1 and CDR2 (germline): MNHEY, SMNVEV (reference sequence).